This note documents a single T cell receptor beta chain sequence. The data derive from a study of T cell changes during pregnancy in multiple sclerosis. Measured with immunoSEQ multiplex PCR; TCRdb has only the in-frame clones, and not every one. This sample has about 29,000 clones; 89% occur once, and the top ten carry around 7%. In germline, CDR1 is MGHRA, CDR2 YSYEKL. The ends lost 1 base at V and 2 bases at J; junction bases unmatched: 3. The CDR3 contains 15 residues. The input for sequencing was CD8+ T cells from peripheral blood mononuclear cells, taken after pregnancy. The source of this sequence is a female donor with multiple sclerosis, enrolled in a pregnancy study. The V and J genes are TRBV4-1 and TRBJ2-7; TRBD2 matches 9 bases. The CDR3 nucleotides read TGCGCCAGCAGCCAAGTACTAGCGGGCCCCTACGAGCAGTACTTC. It codes for CASSQVLAGPYEQYF.